A few counts support the clone carrying this T cell receptor beta chain. Its antigen is currently unknown. The protocol was immunoSEQ multiplex PCR, while the TCRdb copy is restricted to in-frame clones and leaves out a portion. The repertoire holds tens of thousands of clones, with about 80% as singletons. The CDR3 is 13 residues long. Germline CDR1 is GTSNPN and CDR2 is SVGIG (reference sequence). Trimming took 5 bases from V and 6 from J, leaving 16 bases between them. The rectum was sampled with one to two pinch biopsies at colonoscopy. The entry originates in a study of pediatric ulcerative colitis. Overall study: Most patients had pancolitis, and two had left-sided colitis. General study findings and limits: Ulcerative colitis patients shared more blood-rectal clones than controls. Total lymphocyte DNA, not sorted subsets, was the template. No controls had the two rectal clonotypes shared by ulcerative colitis patients.

The chain recombines TRBV30 with TRBJ1-2; D might be TRBD1 (6 bases). The clonotype was recovered from a boy aged 5-17 years with moderate ulcerative colitis. The sequenced sample consisted of gut tissue. The chain's CDR3 is CAWGTWESNGYTF. CDR3 DNA sequence: TGTGCCTGGGGGACATGGGAGTCCAATGGCTACACCTTC. Full variable domain (missing parts from reference TRBV30 and TRBJ1-2): SQTIHQWPATLVQPVGSPLSLECTVEGTSNPNLYWYRQAAGRGLQLLFYSVGIGQISSEVPQNLSASRPQDRQFILSSKKLLLSDSGFYLCAWGTWESNGYTFGSGTRLTVV.